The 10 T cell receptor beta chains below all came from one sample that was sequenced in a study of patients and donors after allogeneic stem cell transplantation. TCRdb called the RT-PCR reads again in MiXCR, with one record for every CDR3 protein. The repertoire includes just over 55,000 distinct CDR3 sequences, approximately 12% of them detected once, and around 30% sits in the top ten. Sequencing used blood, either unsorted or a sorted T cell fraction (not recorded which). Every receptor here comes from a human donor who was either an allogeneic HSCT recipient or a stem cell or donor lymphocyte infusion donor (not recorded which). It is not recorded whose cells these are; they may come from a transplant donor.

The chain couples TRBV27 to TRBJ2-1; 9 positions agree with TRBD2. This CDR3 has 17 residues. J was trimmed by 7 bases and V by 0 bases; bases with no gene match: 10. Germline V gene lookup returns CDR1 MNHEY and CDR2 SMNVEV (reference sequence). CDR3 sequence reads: CASSLSPGLALANEQFF. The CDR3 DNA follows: TGTGCCAGCAGTTTATCGCCGGGACTAGCTCTAGCAAATGAGCAGTTCTTC.

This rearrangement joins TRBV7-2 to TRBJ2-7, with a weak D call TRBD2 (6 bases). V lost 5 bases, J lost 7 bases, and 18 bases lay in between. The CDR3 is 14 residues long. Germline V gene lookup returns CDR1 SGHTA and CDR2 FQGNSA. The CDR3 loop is CASSQFGFAGEQYF. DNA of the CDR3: TGTGCCAGCAGCCAATTCGGCTTCGCGGGGGAGCAGTACTTC.

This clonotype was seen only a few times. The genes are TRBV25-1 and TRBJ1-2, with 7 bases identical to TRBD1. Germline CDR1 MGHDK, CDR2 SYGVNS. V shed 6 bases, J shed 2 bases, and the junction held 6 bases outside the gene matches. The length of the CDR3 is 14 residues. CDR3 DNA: TGTGCCAGCAGCAGACAGGGATTAAACTATGGCTACACCTTC. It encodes CASSRQGLNYGYTF.

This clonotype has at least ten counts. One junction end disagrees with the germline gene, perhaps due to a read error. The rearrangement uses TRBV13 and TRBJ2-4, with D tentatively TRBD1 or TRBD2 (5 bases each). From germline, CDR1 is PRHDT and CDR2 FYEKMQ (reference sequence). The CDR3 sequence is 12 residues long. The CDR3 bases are TGTGCCAGCAGCGGGGACCCACAGGCTTTACACTTC. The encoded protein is CASSGDPQALHF.

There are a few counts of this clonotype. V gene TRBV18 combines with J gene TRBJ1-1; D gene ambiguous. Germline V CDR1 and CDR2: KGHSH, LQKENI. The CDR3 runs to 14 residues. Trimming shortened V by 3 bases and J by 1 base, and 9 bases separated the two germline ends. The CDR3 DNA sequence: TGTGCCAGCTCACCCGGAAGAGGGAACACTGAAGCTTTCTTT. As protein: CASSPGRGNTEAFF.

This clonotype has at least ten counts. This CDR3 is CATSTGGNQPQHF. The CDR3 bases are TGTGCCACATCGACAGGGGGCAATCAGCCCCAGCATTTT. V and J are TRBV7-6 and TRBJ1-5, with 8 bases matching TRBD1. Trimming took 10 bases from V and 2 from J; bases not matched to a gene: 4. Germline V gene data show CDR1 as SGHVS and CDR2 as FNYEAQ. The CDR3 spans 13 residues. Using reference TRBV7-6 and TRBJ1-5 for the parts outside the CDR3, the full variable domain is GAGVSQSPRYKVTKRGQDVALRCDPISGHVSLYWYRQALGQGPEFLTYFNYEAQQDKSGLPNDRFSAERPEGSISTLTIQRTEQRDSAMYRCATSTGGNQPQHFGDGTRLSIL.

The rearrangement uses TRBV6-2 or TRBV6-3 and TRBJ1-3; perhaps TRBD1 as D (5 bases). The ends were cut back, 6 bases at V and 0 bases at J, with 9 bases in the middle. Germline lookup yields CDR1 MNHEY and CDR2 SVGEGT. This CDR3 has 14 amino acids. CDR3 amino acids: CASSWDGSGNTIYF. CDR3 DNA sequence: TGTGCCAGCAGCTGGGACGGCTCTGGAAACACCATATATTTT.

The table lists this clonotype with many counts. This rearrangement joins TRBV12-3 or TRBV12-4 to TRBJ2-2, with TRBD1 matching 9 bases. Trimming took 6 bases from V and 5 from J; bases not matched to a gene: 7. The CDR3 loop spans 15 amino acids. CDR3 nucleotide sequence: TGTGCCAGCAGCTCAACAGGGGGCTGGACCGGGGAGCTGTTTTTT. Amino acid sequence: CASSSTGGWTGELFF.

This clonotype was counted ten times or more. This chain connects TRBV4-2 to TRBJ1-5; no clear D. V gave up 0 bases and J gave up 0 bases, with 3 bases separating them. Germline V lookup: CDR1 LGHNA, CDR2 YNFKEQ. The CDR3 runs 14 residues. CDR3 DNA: TGTGCCAGCAGCCAAGAAGATAGCAATCAGCCCCAGCATTTT. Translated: CASSQEDSNQPQHF.

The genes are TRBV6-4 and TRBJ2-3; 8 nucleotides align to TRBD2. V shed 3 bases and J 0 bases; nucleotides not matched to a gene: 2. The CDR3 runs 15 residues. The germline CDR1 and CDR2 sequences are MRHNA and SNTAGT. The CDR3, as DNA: TGTGCCAGCAGTGAGTCTAGCGGGAGCACAGATACGCAGTATTTT. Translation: CASSESSGSTDTQYF.